The 28 T cell receptor beta chains reported below all come from one sample, sequenced in a study of PD-L1 blockade in urothelial cancer. Profiled with immunoSEQ multiplex PCR; TCRdb holds only in-frame clones, not every one. Among about 39,000 clones, approximately 91% were seen once, and the ten largest hold around 11%. Time point reported: pretreatment peripheral blood. The sample was PBMCs, taken around atezolizumab (anti-PD-L1) treatment. These receptors all come from a woman in her sixties with urothelial cancer.

The CDR3 sequence is CASSLGTGGTYEQYF. Here the CDR3 DNA reads TGTGCCAGCAGCTTAGGAACAGGGGGAACCTACGAGCAGTACTTC. This chain joins TRBV7-3 and TRBJ2-7; 8 bases align to TRBD1. CDR1 is SGHTA and CDR2 is FQGTGA in the germline V gene. The junction had 5 bases not matched to a gene; V was cut back by 2 bases and J by 2 bases. The CDR3 is made up of 15 amino acids.

The chain has TRBV18 and TRBJ2-1, with TRBD1 identical over 8 bases. The ends lost 6 bases at V and 5 bases at J; junction bases unmatched: 9. Germline V gene sequence: CDR1 KGHSH, CDR2 LQKENI. The CDR3 is 15 amino acids. CDR3 in amino acids: CASSRQGNNNNEQFF. The CDR3, as DNA: TGTGCCAGCTCGCGACAGGGGAATAACAACAATGAGCAGTTCTTC. The entire variable domain, with the rest obtained from reference TRBV18 and TRBJ2-1, is as follows: NAGVMQNPRHLVRRRGQEARLRCSPMKGHSHVYWYRQLPEEGLKFMVYLQKENIIDESGMPKERFSAEFPKEGPSILRIQQVVRGDSAAYFCASSRQGNNNNEQFFGPGTRLTVL.

The chain couples TRBV29-1 to TRBJ2-7, with 8 bases that match TRBD1. V trimming: 3 bases; J trimming: 2 bases; junction bases outside the gene matches: 9. CDR1 and CDR2 from the germline V gene are SQVTM and ANQGSEA. CDR3 length: 15 residues. In nucleotides, the CDR3 is TGCAGCGTTGAGGGGACAGGCGAGGGGGCCTACGAGCAGTACTTC. Amino acid sequence: CSVEGTGEGAYEQYF.

This chain links TRBV28 with TRBJ2-7; no clear D gene. Germline V gives CDR1 MDHEN, CDR2 SYDVKM. The CDR3 is made up of 15 amino acids. With 6 bases removed from V and 3 bases from J, the gap between germline ends came to 18 bases. The CDR3 loop reads CASSTPYAPYYEQYF. DNA for the CDR3: TGTGCCAGCAGCACCCCATACGCCCCCTACTACGAGCAGTACTTC.

As for this clone: Germline is not matched at one junction end, which may reflect a read error. The chain joins TRBV2 to TRBJ2-7, with D perhaps matching TRBD1 (5 bases). The CDR3 extends over 13 amino acids. Germline assignment: CDR1 SNHLY and CDR2 FYNNEI. CDR3: CASREGANFEQYF. Here the CDR3 DNA reads TGTGCCAGCAGGGAAGGGGCGAATTTCGAGCAGTACTTC.

The V call is TRBV18, the J call TRBJ1-2; 9 bases are shared with TRBD1. The CDR3 contains 12 residues. CDR1 and CDR2 from the germline V gene are KGHSH and LQKENI. V dropped 4 bases and J dropped 8; count of bases not matched to a gene: 2. CDR3 residues: CASSRDRAGYTF. The CDR3 DNA follows: TGTGCCAGCTCACGGGACAGGGCGGGCTACACCTTC.

This chain connects TRBV4-3 to TRBJ2-2; D is unclear. The V end lost 0 bases, the J end lost 3 bases, and 8 bases lay between the germline ends. Germline V gene sequence: CDR1 LGHNA, CDR2 YSLEER. The CDR3 extends over 15 amino acids. DNA for the CDR3: TGCGCCAGCAGCCAAGAAGCGCTCGACACCGGGGAGCTGTTTTTT. This gives the protein CASSQEALDTGELFF.

The chain links TRBV2 to TRBJ1-1, with D possibly TRBD1 on 5 matching bases. Germline CDR1 reads SNHLY; CDR2 reads FYNNEI. The CDR3 runs 14 residues. The V gene lost 7 bases and the J gene lost 5 bases, with 17 bases spanning the gap. In DNA, the CDR3 is TGTGCCAGCACCTACAAAGGGACTGCTACTGAAGCTTTCTTT. Translation gives CASTYKGTATEAFF.

This clone was detected only once. This rearrangement joins TRBV28 to TRBJ2-1; D perhaps matches TRBD2 (7 bases). Per the germline V gene, CDR1 is MDHEN and CDR2 is SYDVKM. V was pared by 3 bases and J by 7 bases, with 16 bases between. CDR3 size: 15 residues. As DNA, the CDR3 is TGTGCCAGCAGTTTTCGGGGGGCAGGGTGGAATGAGCAGTTCTTC. It specifies CASSFRGAGWNEQFF.

The CDR3: CASSEYAHGGYEQYF. In DNA, the CDR3 is TGTGCCAGCAGTGAATACGCACATGGAGGTTACGAGCAGTACTTC. V gene TRBV25-1 combines with J gene TRBJ2-7; D might be TRBD2 (5 bases). The CDR3 has 15 residues. V was cut by 0 bases and J by 4 bases, with 13 bases left in between. Germline assignment: CDR1 MGHDK and CDR2 SYGVNS.

In the case of this clone: A junction boundary mismatches the germline segment, possibly from a read error. Other DNA sequences within the sample encode an identical CDR3. The chain joins TRBV6-5 to TRBJ2-1; 11 bases map to TRBD2. Germline CDR1 and CDR2: MNHEY and SVGAGI. The CDR3 runs to 15 residues. The CDR3 here is CASSLAGGLYNEQFF. The CDR3 nucleotides read TGTGCCAGCAGCTTAGCGGGAGGGCTCTACAATGAGCAATTCTTC.

The chain recombines TRBV14 with TRBJ2-1; D not resolved. The CDR3 loop spans 15 amino acids. Germline V gene data show CDR1 as SGHDN and CDR2 as FVKESK. V was trimmed by 4 bases and J by 4 bases, leaving 14 bases between them. The CDR3 DNA sequence: TGTGCCAGCAGCCCTCGGTCCGGTGTTTACAATGAGCAGTTCTTC. This translates into CASSPRSGVYNEQFF.

This chain uses TRBV5-5 with TRBJ1-4; the D is unclear. Trimming took 2 bases from V and 0 from J, leaving 11 bases between them. The CDR3 extends over 16 amino acids. Germline loops: CDR1 SGHKS, CDR2 YYEKEE (reference sequence). This chain's CDR3 is CASSFGGRPTNEKLFF. Here the CDR3 DNA reads TGTGCCAGCAGCTTCGGAGGTCGGCCAACTAATGAAAAACTGTTTTTT.

V and J are TRBV10-2 and TRBJ1-5; TRBD1 agrees at 8 bases. The germline CDR1 and CDR2 sequences are WSHSY and SAAADI. The CDR3 has 15 amino acids. The V gene end was trimmed by 2 bases and the J gene end by 4 bases; junction bases not matched to a gene: 4. The chain's CDR3 is CASSEGDRRNQPQHF. CDR3 coding DNA: TGCGCCAGCAGTGAGGGGGACAGGCGAAATCAGCCCCAGCATTTT.

Here the CDR3 DNA reads TGTGCCAGCAGGAAACAGGACCGTCGGGAAAAACTGTTTTTT. Its translation is CASRKQDRREKLFF. The chain recombines TRBV2 with TRBJ1-4; tentatively, D is TRBD1 (5 bases). Per germline, CDR1 SNHLY and CDR2 FYNNEI. V shed 6 bases and J shed 8 bases, with 16 bases lying between them. The CDR3 totals 14 residues.

This chain joins TRBV6-5 and TRBJ1-6; weak D call: TRBD1 (6 bases). Germline lookup yields CDR1 MNHEY and CDR2 SVGAGI. The CDR3 consists of 15 residues. V was trimmed by 2 bases and J by 11 bases, leaving 16 bases between them. The chain's CDR3 is CASSYDRRGGAPLHF. The CDR3 DNA reads TGTGCCAGCAGTTACGACCGCCGAGGGGGGGCACCCCTCCACTTT.

The chain has TRBV28 and TRBJ2-2, with a possible D match to TRBD2 (6 bases). Per the germline V gene, CDR1 is MDHEN and CDR2 is SYDVKM. Deletions cut 6 bases from V and 5 bases from J, with 10 bases between. The CDR3 loop spans 13 amino acids. The CDR3 spells CASREGTTGELFF. The CDR3 DNA reads as TGTGCCAGCAGGGAGGGAACGACCGGGGAGCTGTTTTTT.

The rearrangement joins TRBV5-4 to TRBJ2-1, with TRBD2 matching 14 bases. Unmatched junction bases numbered 14, after V lost 4 bases and J lost 14 bases. The CDR3 runs to 16 residues. Germline CDR1 SGHNT, CDR2 YYREEE (reference sequence). CDR3 DNA sequence: TGTGCCAGCAGCGCCCCGGGACTAGCGGGAGCTGGTTTTAAGTTCTTC. Amino acids: CASSAPGLAGAGFKFF.

This chain connects TRBV7-3 to TRBJ2-3; the match to TRBD2 covers 10 bases. CDR3 size: 18 residues. With 2 bases clipped from V and 2 bases from J, the junction kept 10 bases outside the gene matches. CDR1 SGHTA and CDR2 FQGTGA come from the germline V gene. The CDR3 loop is CASSLEAGGPRATDTQYF. The CDR3 bases are TGTGCCAGCAGCTTAGAAGCGGGAGGGCCTAGGGCCACAGATACGCAGTATTTT. The variable domain in full, with the rest retrieved from reference TRBV7-3 and TRBJ2-3, is GAGVSQTPSNKVTEKGKYVELRCDPISGHTALYWYRQSLGQGPEFLIYFQGTGAADDSGLPNDRFFAVRPEGSVSTLKIQRTERGDSAVYLCASSLEAGGPRATDTQYFGPGTRLTVL.

The CDR3 is CASSSPGHSYEQYF. The CDR3, as DNA: TGTGCCAGCAGTTCCCCGGGACACTCCTACGAGCAGTACTTC. V is TRBV28 and J is TRBJ2-7; D might be TRBD1 (6 bases). This CDR3 has 14 residues. Germline CDR1 and CDR2: MDHEN and SYDVKM. The ends were cut back, 4 bases at V and 0 bases at J, with 10 bases in the middle.

The chain combines TRBV30 with TRBJ2-1, with 10 bases fitting TRBD2. V was clipped by 6 bases and J by 7 bases; unmatched bases: 9. Germline values: CDR1 GTSNPN, CDR2 SVGIG (reference sequence). The CDR3 spans 14 residues. The CDR3, as DNA: TGTGCCTGCCTAATAGCGGGAGGTCTGAATGAGCAGTTCTTC. It codes for CACLIAGGLNEQFF.

The chain links TRBV30 to TRBJ2-5; 8 positions agree with TRBD1. The germline V gene has CDR1 GTSNPN and CDR2 SVGIG (reference sequence). V was clipped by 2 bases and J by 5 bases; unmatched bases: 7. The CDR3 contains 14 residues. The CDR3 DNA is TGTGCCTGGAGTCGGGACAGGAGTAGGGAGACCCAGTACTTC. Protein product: CAWSRDRSRETQYF.

The chain couples TRBV19 to TRBJ1-5; weak D call: TRBD1 (6 bases). The CDR3 contains 18 residues. The V gene's germline CDR1 is LNHDA and CDR2 SQIVND (reference sequence). Trimming removed 0 bases at V and 4 bases at J, with 19 bases between. The CDR3 nucleotides read TGTGCCAGTAGTATAGATCTCGGGCAGGGGTTTTGGAATCAGCCCCAGCATTTT. Protein product: CASSIDLGQGFWNQPQHF.

The V call is TRBV5-1, the J call TRBJ2-7, with TRBD1 as a possible D gene (6 bases). V was cut by 3 bases and J by 9 bases, with 22 bases left in between. The germline V gene has CDR1 SGHRS and CDR2 YFSETQ. The CDR3 is made up of 15 amino acids. The DNA of the CDR3 is TGCGCCAGCAGCTACGAACCGGGACACCATGCAGGGCAGTACTTC. Its protein is CASSYEPGHHAGQYF.

The chain has TRBV10-3 and TRBJ2-2; TRBD2 agrees at 10 bases. The germline gives CDR1 ENHRY, CDR2 SYGVKD. The CDR3 extends over 15 amino acids. Losses at the gene ends were 6 bases for V and 1 base for J; bases not matched to a gene: 2. Written as DNA, the CDR3 is TGTGCCATCAGCATAGCGGGAGGGAACACCGGGGAGCTGTTTTTT. This gives the protein CAISIAGGNTGELFF.

V usage is TRBV29-1 and J usage is TRBJ2-1; 8 positions agree with TRBD1. The ends lost 1 base at V and 8 bases at J; junction bases unmatched: 7. The CDR3 sequence is 14 residues long. Per the germline V gene, CDR1 is SQVTM and CDR2 is ANQGSEA. CDR3 residues: CSVEGAGGAYEQFF. The CDR3 coding sequence is TGCAGCGTTGAAGGGGCAGGGGGCGCTTATGAGCAGTTCTTC.

This clone was seen once. The V and J genes are TRBV27 and TRBJ2-2; 8 bases map to TRBD1. Germline V lookup: CDR1 MNHEY, CDR2 SMNVEV (reference sequence). This CDR3 region has 17 residues. V was pared by 6 bases and J by 1 base, with 10 bases of the junction left unmatched. CDR3 DNA sequence: TGTGCCAGCAGCACTTCGGGACAGGCCCTGAACACCGGGGAGCTGTTTTTT. Translation gives CASSTSGQALNTGELFF.

The chain has TRBV30 and TRBJ1-1, with a possible D match to TRBD1 (6 bases). V lost 2 bases and J 5 bases, leaving 12 bases between the germline ends. CDR3 size: 13 residues. Per germline, CDR1 GTSNPN and CDR2 SVGIG (reference sequence). The CDR3 spells CAWSQGQGTEAFF. In DNA form, the CDR3 reads TGTGCCTGGAGTCAGGGGCAGGGGACTGAAGCTTTCTTT.